The source of this T cell receptor beta chain is a study of T cells in Graves' hyperthyroidism and ophthalmopathy. Germline CDR1 and CDR2: LNHDA and SQIVND (reference sequence). There are 16 residues in the CDR3. The J segment lost 2 bases and the V segment lost 5 bases, leaving 9 bases of the junction unmatched. The sample holds a few counts of this clonotype. Patients were aged 18 to 65, had disease duration under 2 months, and had newly diagnosed hyperthyroidism. Diagnostic assessment was based on clinical symptoms, serum thyroxine and TRAb, thyroid ultrasound and orbital computed tomography. The PBMCs studied were ones that came from about 9.9 ml fresh peripheral blood. RNA transcripts yielded amplified TCR beta CDR3 regions. First-round RT-PCR targeting the TCR CDR3 was performed with the HTBI primer set. TCRdb re-derived calls from the multiplex PCR reads in MiXCR, one entry per CDR3 protein. This sample yields around 720,000 distinct CDR3 sequences, of which roughly 32% are seen a single time; around 30% belongs to the top ten.

The chain carries TRBV19 and TRBJ1-5; TRBD1 agrees at 7 bases. The specimen sequenced was blood. This sequence was found in a woman in her 40s with Graves' hyperthyroidism. The CDR3 loop reads CASSLEGARGNQPQHF. For the CDR3, the DNA is TGTGCCAGTAGTCTCGAGGGGGCTAGGGGCAATCAGCCCCAGCATTTT.